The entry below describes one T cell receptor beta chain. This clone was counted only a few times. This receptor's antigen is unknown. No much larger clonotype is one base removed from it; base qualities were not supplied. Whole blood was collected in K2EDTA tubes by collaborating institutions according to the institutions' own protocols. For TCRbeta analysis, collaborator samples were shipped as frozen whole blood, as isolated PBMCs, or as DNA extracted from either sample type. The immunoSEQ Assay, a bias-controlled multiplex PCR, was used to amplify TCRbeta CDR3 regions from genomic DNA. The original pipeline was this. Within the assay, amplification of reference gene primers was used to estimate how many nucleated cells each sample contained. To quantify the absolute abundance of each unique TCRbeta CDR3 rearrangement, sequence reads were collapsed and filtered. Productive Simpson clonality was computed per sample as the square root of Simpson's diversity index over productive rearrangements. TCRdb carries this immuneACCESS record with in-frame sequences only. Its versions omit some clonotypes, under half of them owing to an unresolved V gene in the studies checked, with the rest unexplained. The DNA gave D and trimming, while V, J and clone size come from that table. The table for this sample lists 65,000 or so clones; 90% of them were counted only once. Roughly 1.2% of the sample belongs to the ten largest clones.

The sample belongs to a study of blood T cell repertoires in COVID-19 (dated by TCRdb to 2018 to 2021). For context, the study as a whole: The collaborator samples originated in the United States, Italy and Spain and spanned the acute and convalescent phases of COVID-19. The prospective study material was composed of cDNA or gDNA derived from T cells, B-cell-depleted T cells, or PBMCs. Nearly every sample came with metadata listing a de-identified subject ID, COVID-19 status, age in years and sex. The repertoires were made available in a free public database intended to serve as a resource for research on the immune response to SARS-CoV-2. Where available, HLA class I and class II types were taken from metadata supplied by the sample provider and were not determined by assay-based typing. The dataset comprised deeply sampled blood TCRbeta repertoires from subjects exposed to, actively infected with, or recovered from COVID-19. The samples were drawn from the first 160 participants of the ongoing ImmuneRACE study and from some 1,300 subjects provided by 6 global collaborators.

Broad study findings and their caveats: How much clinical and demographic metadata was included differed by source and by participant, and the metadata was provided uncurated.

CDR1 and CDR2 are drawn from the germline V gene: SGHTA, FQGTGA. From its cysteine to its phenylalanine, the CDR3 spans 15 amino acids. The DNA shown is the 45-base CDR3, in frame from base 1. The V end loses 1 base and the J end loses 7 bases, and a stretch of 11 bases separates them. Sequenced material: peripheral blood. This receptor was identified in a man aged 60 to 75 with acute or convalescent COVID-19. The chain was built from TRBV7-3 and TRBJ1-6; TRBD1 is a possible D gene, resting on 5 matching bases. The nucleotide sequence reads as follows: TGTGCCAGCAGCTTAAAAGGGGCTGGGAATTCACCCCTCCACTTT. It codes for CASSLKGAGNSPLHF.